This TCR beta chain came from a study of type 1 regulatory T cells. As for the study in general: T-allo10 is a Tr1-enriched, alloantigen-specific CD4 T cell product made in vitro. Study-level results: Tr1 cells had a more restricted TCR repertoire than non-Tr1 cells.

V was cut by 1 base and J by 0 bases, with 13 bases left in between. The germline V gene encodes CDR1 SGHTA and CDR2 FQGNSA. This CDR3 has 17 amino acids. A note on this clonotype: The antigen is not known.

TCRdb re-derived calls from the reads in MiXCR, one entry per CDR3 protein. The sample yields 63,000 or so distinct CDR3 sequences, about 50% seen once. J is TRBJ2-4 and V is TRBV7-2, with D perhaps being TRBD1 or TRBD2 (5 bases each). This clonotype was sampled from a human donor in good health. The source material was cultured non-Tr1 T cells, either the whole culture or a sorted T cell fraction (not recorded which). The CDR3 DNA sequence: TGTGCCAGCAGCTTAGAAGGGACCCTCCTAGCCAAAAACATTCAGTACTTC. Residues: CASSLEGTLLAKNIQYF. The full variable domain, with the rest looked up from reference TRBV7-2 and TRBJ2-4, is GAGVSQSPSNKVTEKGKDVELRCDPISGHTALYWYRQSLGQGLEFLIYFQGNSAPDKSGLPSDRFSAERTGGSVSTLTIQRTQQEDSAVYLCASSLEGTLLAKNIQYFGAGTRLSVL.